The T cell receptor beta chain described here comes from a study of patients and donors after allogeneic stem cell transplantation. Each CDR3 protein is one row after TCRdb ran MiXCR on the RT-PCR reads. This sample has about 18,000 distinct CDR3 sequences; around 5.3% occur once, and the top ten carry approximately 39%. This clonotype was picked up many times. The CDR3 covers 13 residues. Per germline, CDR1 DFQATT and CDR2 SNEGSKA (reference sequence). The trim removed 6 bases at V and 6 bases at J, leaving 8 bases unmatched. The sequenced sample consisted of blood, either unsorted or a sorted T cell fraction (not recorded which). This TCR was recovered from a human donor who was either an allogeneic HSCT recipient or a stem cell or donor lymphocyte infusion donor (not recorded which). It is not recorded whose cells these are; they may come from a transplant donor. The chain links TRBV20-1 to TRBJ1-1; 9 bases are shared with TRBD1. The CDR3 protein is CSARDRASPEAFF. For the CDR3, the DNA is TGCAGTGCCCGGGACAGGGCCTCCCCTGAAGCTTTCTTT.